This is a list of T cell receptor beta chains from one sample in a study of regulatory T cells in long-lasting Graves disease. TCRdb used MiXCR to reprocess the multiplex PCR reads, holding one entry per CDR3 protein. The sample consists of 600,000 to 850,000 distinct CDR3 sequences, roughly 30% of them appearing once. Sequencing was performed on peripheral blood mononuclear cells (PBMCs), taken when the disease was refractory, from a patient treated with antithyroid drugs. These receptors all come from a female donor with Graves disease. Each CDR3 is given with its conserved first and last residue. A D gene is named only where the DNA matches it firmly. Size is omitted from some rows. Given values are once, few, many or a class for expanded clones.

-	few	TRBV2	TRBJ2-7	CASSPLSEQYF	TGTGCCAGCAGCCCTCTAAGCGAGCAGTACTTC
-	-	TRBV5-1	TRBJ1-1	CASSPTGSLKTEAFF	TGCGCCAGCAGCCCGACCGGGTCGTTGAAAACTGAAGCTTTCTTT
-	-	TRBV3-1	TRBJ1-2	CASSQPRTAAGYGYTF	TGTGCCAGCAGCCAACCTAGGACGGCGGCAGGGTATGGCTACACCTTC
-	few	TRBV6-1	TRBJ2-5	CASRPSLGSLTAQYF	TGTGCCAGCAGGCCCTCTCTAGGCAGTCTGACGGCCCAGTACTTC
-	-	TRBV6-1	TRBJ1-1	CASMRDKNTEAFF	TGTGCCAGCATGCGGGACAAGAACACTGAAGCTTTCTTT
-	few	TRBV4-1	TRBJ1-5	CASSQDLREGQPQHF	TGCGCCAGCAGCCAAGATTTACGGGAGGGTCAGCCCCAGCATTTT
TRBD1	-	TRBV19	TRBJ1-5	CASSWGQAPSNQPQHF	TGTGCCAGTAGTTGGGGACAGGCCCCGAGCAATCAGCCCCAGCATTTT
TRBD1	few	TRBV20-1	TRBJ1-2	CSAEGQYYGYTF	TGCAGTGCAGAGGGACAGTACTATGGCTACACCTTC
TRBD2	-	TRBV7-2	TRBJ2-5	CASSWTSGMSLGETQYF	TGTGCCAGCAGCTGGACTAGCGGGATGAGTTTAGGGGAGACCCAGTACTTC
-	-	TRBV30	TRBJ2-6	CAWSKRIGGTGANVLTF	TGTGCCTGGAGTAAAAGGATAGGTGGGACTGGGGCCAACGTCCTGACTTTC
TRBD2	-	TRBV6-1	TRBJ2-5	CASRSPGLAGQETQYF	TGTGCCAGCAGGTCCCCGGGACTAGCGGGCCAAGAGACCCAGTACTTC
TRBD1	-	TRBV7-2	TRBJ1-2	CASSLEGADYGYTF	TGTGCCAGCAGCTTAGAGGGGGCGGACTATGGCTACACCTTC